Included here is one T cell receptor (beta chain) sequence, with context. This clonotype was seen repeatedly, ten times or more. No antigen is known for it. No per-base quality is available; no much larger clone lies one base away. Looking up the germline V gene (reference sequence) yields CDR1 DFQATT and CDR2 SNEGSKA. The CDR3 runs 16 amino acids, cysteine and phenylalanine included. The kept DNA is CDR3 alone, 48 bases in frame from the first base. The V and J ends are trimmed by 0 bases and 3 bases, leaving 15 bases between them. This sample was included in a study of T-cell reconstitution after alpha-beta-depleted transplantation in children (dated by TCRdb to between 2015 and 2016). In the study overall: Using TCR repertoire profiling, the study followed T-cell immune reconstitution in a quantitative way in children after TCRalphabeta/CD19-depleted allogeneic hematopoietic cell transplantation.

The method behind the library was PCR. TCRdb records Illumina HiSeq 2500 as the sequencer. TCR library preparation used molecular barcoding, with unique molecular identifiers applied to normalize quantification of the TCRbeta repertoire. TCRdb cleaned the public reads at Q25 with fastp, built clones with MiXCR and kept in-frame beta chains. Rows with a matching CDR3 protein are joined into one entry that keeps the most common DNA and genes. The sample table contains approximately 640,000 distinct CDR3 sequences; only one count was recorded for roughly 17% of them. The ten top clones hold approximately 1% of the sample.

This chain joins TRBV20-1 to TRBJ2-1; no D gene is confidently identified. This TCR was sampled from a human donor who donated a stem cell graft to a child with acute myeloid leukemia. Material: PBMCs from the stem cell graft donor, obtained from the stem cell graft. The CDR3 in this case is CSARESGRTLYNEQFF. The DNA sequence is given as TGCAGTGCTAGAGAGTCAGGACGCACTCTCTACAATGAGCAGTTCTTC.